Shown below are 14 T cell receptor beta chains from a single sample sequenced in a study of blood T cell repertoires in COVID-19. Assay: immunoSEQ multiplex PCR; the TCRdb copy retains only in-frame clones and omits some. Here the sample spans fewer than 95,000 clones, approximately 88% being singletons. The sequenced material came from peripheral blood. The receptors were sampled from a man aged 55 to 69 with acute or convalescent COVID-19.

The chain links TRBV28 to TRBJ1-4; TRBD1 is a possible D gene (6 bases). Trimming stripped 4 bases from V and 7 bases from J, with 19 bases between. This CDR3 comprises 16 residues. The germline gives CDR1 MDHEN, CDR2 SYDVKM. CDR3: CASSSSSQGISEKLFF. CDR3 in DNA: TGTGCCAGCAGTTCCTCTTCACAGGGTATAAGTGAAAAACTGTTTTTT.

The J gene is TRBJ1-2, the V gene TRBV19; TRBD1 agrees at 10 bases. V gave up 6 bases and J gave up 7 bases; unmatched junction bases: 5. The CDR3 length is 13 residues. Germline CDR1 LNHDA, CDR2 SQIVND (reference sequence). CDR3 in amino acids: CASSRDRGFGYTF. The CDR3, as DNA: TGTGCCAGTAGCCGGGACAGGGGTTTTGGCTACACCTTC.

This chain links TRBV5-6 with TRBJ2-5, with D maybe TRBD2 (5 bases). The CDR3 has 16 amino acids. CDR1 SGHDT and CDR2 YYEEEE come from the germline V gene. Trimming took 4 bases from V and 3 from J, leaving 19 bases between them. The CDR3 here is CASSPLTNTSKETQYF. The CDR3 coding sequence is TGTGCCAGCAGCCCTTTGACTAACACCTCCAAAGAGACCCAGTACTTC. The full variable domain, with the rest looked up from reference TRBV5-6 and TRBJ2-5, is DAGVTQSPTHLIKTRGQQVTLRCSPKSGHDTVSWYQQALGQGPQFIFQYYEEEERQRGNFPDRFSGHQFPNYSSELNVNALLLGDSALYLCASSPLTNTSKETQYFGPGTRLLVL.

This clone has more than one count but fewer than ten. This chain links TRBV9 with TRBJ1-6; no reliable D call. The CDR3 sequence is 15 residues long. V lost 0 bases and J 10 bases, leaving 14 bases between the germline ends. CDR1 is SGDLS and CDR2 is YYNGEE in the germline V gene. The CDR3 region is CASSVAREGGSPLHF. The DNA for the CDR3 is TGTGCCAGCAGCGTAGCTAGAGAGGGCGGATCACCCCTCCACTTT.

The chain carries TRBV29-1 and TRBJ1-2, with TRBD1 identical over 8 bases. This CDR3 comprises 11 residues. In germline, CDR1 is SQVTM, CDR2 ANQGSEA. The junction had 6 bases not matched to a gene; V was cut back by 7 bases and J by 8 bases. The DNA for the CDR3 is TGCAGCGCTCAGGGGGCGCGCGGCTACACCTTC. Residues: CSAQGARGYTF.

This clone was picked up one time. The V gene is TRBV10-3, the J gene TRBJ2-7, with TRBD2 matching over 10 bases. Per the germline V gene, CDR1 is ENHRY and CDR2 is SYGVKD. The junction had 6 bases not matched to a gene; V was cut back by 5 bases and J by 2 bases. This CDR3 comprises 15 residues. Written as DNA, the CDR3 is TGTGCCATCAGTCCCGGGACTAGCGTAACCTACGAGCAGTACTTC. The encoded protein is CAISPGTSVTYEQYF.

This clone has just one count. The chain links TRBV24-1 to TRBJ2-1; TRBD1 matches 7 bases. CDR1 is KGHDR and CDR2 is SFDVKD in the germline V gene. This CDR3 is built from 16 residues. V shed 2 bases, J shed 0 bases, and the junction held 3 bases outside the gene matches. The CDR3 here is CATSDSGGSSYNEQFF. CDR3 nucleotide sequence: TGTGCCACCAGTGATTCAGGGGGTAGCTCCTACAATGAGCAGTTCTTC.

The gene calls are TRBV3-1 (or the pseudogene TRBV3-2) and TRBJ2-2, with D possibly being TRBD2 (5 bases). Trimming left V 4 bases short and J 7 bases short, with 16 bases between. Looked up from germline, CDR1 is LGHDT and CDR2 is YNNKEL (reference sequence). This CDR3 has 15 amino acids. CDR3 nucleotide sequence: TGTGCCAGCAGCCTCCGATTAGCGATCAGCGGGGAGCTGTTTTTT. Amino acids: CASSLRLAISGELFF.

The chain links TRBV19 to TRBJ2-1, with a possible D match to TRBD2 (6 bases). Trimming took off 5 bases at V and 9 bases at J, with 11 bases between the two ends. The CDR3 covers 12 residues. The germline V gene has CDR1 LNHDA and CDR2 SQIVND (reference sequence). CDR3 sequence: CASSSGLLEQFF. In DNA, the CDR3 is TGTGCCAGTAGTTCGGGACTCCTTGAGCAGTTCTTC.

The J gene is TRBJ2-1, the V gene TRBV29-1, with 9 bases lining up with TRBD1. Germline V lookup: CDR1 SQVTM, CDR2 ANQGSEA. V dropped 4 bases and J dropped 4; count of bases not matched to a gene: 2. This CDR3 region has 13 residues. The CDR3 is CSVVGTGYNEQFF. The CDR3 bases are TGCAGCGTTGTAGGGACAGGGTACAATGAGCAGTTCTTC.

This clone was found once. V is TRBV5-1 and J is TRBJ2-5; D is ambiguous. The CDR3 covers 11 residues. Germline V gene lookup returns CDR1 SGHRS and CDR2 YFSETQ. The V and J ends lost 3 bases and 2 bases respectively, with 2 bases between them. CDR3 sequence (DNA): TGCGCCAGCAGCTCTCAAGAGACCCAGTACTTC. Its protein product is CASSSQETQYF.

With regard to this clone: At one boundary the junction diverges from the germline segment, which might be a read error. The chain links TRBV5-4 to TRBJ2-3; 9 nucleotides match TRBD1. CDR1 and CDR2 (germline): SGHNT, YYREEE (reference sequence). The CDR3 is made up of 16 amino acids. The CDR3 DNA reads as TGTGCCAGCAGGTTGGGATCTCCGGGACAGGGAGATACGCAGTATTTT. Its protein product is CASRLGSPGQGDTQYF.

V usage is TRBV19 and J usage is TRBJ2-5; 9 nucleotides agree with TRBD2. Germline-derived CDR1 and CDR2 are LNHDA and SQIVND (reference sequence). V was pared by 3 bases and J by 2 bases, with 7 bases of the junction left unmatched. The CDR3 contains 16 residues. DNA for the CDR3: TGTGCCAGTAGTATCTGGGCTAGCGGGGTACAAGAGACCCAGTACTTC. It is translated as CASSIWASGVQETQYF.

V is TRBV12-5 and J is TRBJ2-3, with TRBD1 identical over 8 bases. Germline CDR1 and CDR2: LGHNT and FRNRAP. CDR3 length equals 18 residues. V lost 0 bases, J lost 6 bases, and 14 bases stayed unmatched. The CDR3: CASGLVLWVQGAADTQYF. The CDR3 nucleotides read TGTGCTAGTGGTTTGGTACTGTGGGTCCAGGGGGCTGCGGATACGCAGTATTTT.